Each of the 12 T cell receptor beta chains below was sequenced from the same sample in a study of blood T cell repertoires in COVID-19. Only in-frame clones appear in the TCRdb table, and some are missing; sequencing was by immunoSEQ multiplex PCR. Among 120,000 to 150,000 clones listed, around 89% were seen once. The sample consisted of peripheral blood. The receptor set was obtained from a man in his late teens or twenties with COVID-19, enrolled during active disease.

The rearrangement uses TRBV4-1 and TRBJ1-1; D ambiguous. Germline V gene lookup returns CDR1 MGHRA and CDR2 YSYEKL. This CDR3 spans 15 amino acids. Trimming removed 0 bases at V and 2 bases at J, with 10 bases between. The DNA for the CDR3 is TGCGCCAGCAGCCAAGACGTAACAGACAACACTGAAGCTTTCTTT. The encoded protein is CASSQDVTDNTEAFF.

The rearrangement joins TRBV7-2 to TRBJ2-7, with a possible D match to TRBD1 (5 bases). The CDR3 is 15 amino acids. From germline, CDR1 is SGHTA and CDR2 FQGNSA. Deletions cut 5 bases from V and 1 base from J, with 15 bases between. The CDR3 sequence is CASSLTVSTSYEQYF. The DNA for the CDR3 is TGTGCCAGCAGCCTGACAGTATCGACGTCCTACGAGCAGTACTTC.

This chain joins TRBV27 and TRBJ1-4; D gene unclear. V shed 0 bases and J shed 8 bases, with 13 bases lying between them. This CDR3 region has 15 residues. Germline V CDR1 and CDR2: MNHEY, SMNVEV (reference sequence). DNA of the CDR3: TGTGCCAGCAGTTTATCGTGGCAGGTACGGGAAAAACTGTTTTTT. It codes for CASSLSWQVREKLFF.

The genes are TRBV27 and TRBJ2-3; 7 nucleotides line up with TRBD2. This CDR3 spans 13 amino acids. V lost 8 bases and J lost 5; bases outside the gene matches: 7. CDR1 and CDR2 from the germline V gene are MNHEY and SMNVEV (reference sequence). The CDR3 here is CASVAGRGDTQYF. In DNA form, the CDR3 reads TGTGCCAGCGTAGCGGGTCGAGGAGATACGCAGTATTTT.

The chain links TRBV29-1 to TRBJ2-1; 8 bases are a match to TRBD2. The V gene's germline CDR1 is SQVTM and CDR2 ANQGSEA. Germline trimming cut 2 bases from V and 7 bases from J; bases unmatched to any gene: 10. This CDR3 spans 15 amino acids. The CDR3 DNA sequence: TGCAGCGTTGAACGAACGGGAGGGCCAAGGAATGAGCAGTTCTTC. This codes for CSVERTGGPRNEQFF.

The V call is TRBV2, the J call TRBJ2-3; maybe TRBD1 (6 bases). The CDR3 extends over 15 amino acids. Germline V gene lookup returns CDR1 SNHLY and CDR2 FYNNEI. V lost 4 bases to trimming and J lost 3 bases, with 14 bases between them. The DNA for the CDR3 is TGTGCCAGCAGTGCCAGGGGAGTTTGGACAGATACGCAGTATTTT. Protein sequence: CASSARGVWTDTQYF. Supplemented by reference TRBV2 and TRBJ2-3, the full variable domain reads EPEVTQTPSHQVTQMGQEVILRCVPISNHLYFYWYRQILGQKVEFLVSFYNNEISEKSEIFDDQFSVERPDGSNFTLKIRSTKLEDSAMYFCASSARGVWTDTQYFGPGTRLTVL.

This clone occurred a few times. V gene TRBV4-1 combines with J gene TRBJ2-1, with 8 bases identical to TRBD2. J lost 7 bases, V lost 1 base, and 12 bases had no gene match. CDR1 is MGHRA and CDR2 is YSYEKL in the germline V gene. This CDR3 region has 17 residues. The CDR3 nucleotides read TGCGCCAGCAGCCAAGCGGGACTAGGACTGGGTGTGAATGAGCAGTTCTTC. The encoded protein is CASSQAGLGLGVNEQFF.

This clone was found a few times. The CDR3 DNA follows: TGTGCCAGTAGTATAGCAGGGAATCAGCCCCAGCATTTT. It codes for CASSIAGNQPQHF. This chain joins TRBV19 and TRBJ1-5, with D possibly TRBD1 on 5 matching bases. The V end was cut by 1 base, the J end by 4 bases, with 5 bases between. The V gene's germline CDR1 is LNHDA and CDR2 SQIVND (reference sequence). CDR3 size: 13 residues.

The chain is built from TRBV3-1 (or the pseudogene TRBV3-2) and TRBJ2-7; 15 bases are a match to TRBD2. The CDR3 length is 17 residues. Per germline, CDR1 LGHDT and CDR2 YNNKEL (reference sequence). The J segment lost 0 bases and the V segment lost 6 bases, leaving 6 bases of the junction unmatched. CDR3 DNA sequence: TGTGCCAGCAGAAGGACTAGCGGGAGGGGCATCTCCTACGAGCAGTACTTC. This codes for CASRRTSGRGISYEQYF.

The V and J genes are TRBV18 and TRBJ2-7; D possibly corresponds to TRBD2 (6 bases). This CDR3 has 12 amino acids. With 2 bases removed from V and 6 bases from J, the gap between germline ends came to 8 bases. The germline CDR1 and CDR2 sequences are KGHSH and LQKENI. In DNA, the CDR3 is TGTGCCAGCTCACCAGGGGGGTTCGAGCAGTACTTC. Translated, it gives CASSPGGFEQYF.

The genes are TRBV9 and TRBJ2-5; possible D gene TRBD2, 5 bases. Germline assignment: CDR1 SGDLS and CDR2 YYNGEE. Trimming took 4 bases from V and 5 from J, leaving 18 bases between them. This CDR3 contains 15 residues. CDR3 nucleotide sequence: TGTGCCAGCAGCCCCAGTCCACGGGGAAGTGAGACCCAGTACTTC. This sequence encodes CASSPSPRGSETQYF. The whole variable domain, filled in from reference TRBV9 and TRBJ2-5, reads DSGVTQTPKHLITATGQRVTLRCSPRSGDLSVYWYQQSLDQGLQFLIQYYNGEERAKGNILERFSAQQFPDLHSELNLSSLELGDSALYFCASSPSPRGSETQYFGPGTRLLVL.

The V call is TRBV11-2, the J call TRBJ2-7; 10 bases match TRBD2. J was trimmed by 5 bases and V by 2 bases; bases with no gene match: 6. This CDR3 comprises 15 residues. Germline CDR1 reads SGHAT; CDR2 reads FQNNGV. The CDR3 DNA sequence: TGTGCCAGCAGCTTATCGGCTAGCGGGAGCCACGAGCAGTACTTC. Its protein product is CASSLSASGSHEQYF.